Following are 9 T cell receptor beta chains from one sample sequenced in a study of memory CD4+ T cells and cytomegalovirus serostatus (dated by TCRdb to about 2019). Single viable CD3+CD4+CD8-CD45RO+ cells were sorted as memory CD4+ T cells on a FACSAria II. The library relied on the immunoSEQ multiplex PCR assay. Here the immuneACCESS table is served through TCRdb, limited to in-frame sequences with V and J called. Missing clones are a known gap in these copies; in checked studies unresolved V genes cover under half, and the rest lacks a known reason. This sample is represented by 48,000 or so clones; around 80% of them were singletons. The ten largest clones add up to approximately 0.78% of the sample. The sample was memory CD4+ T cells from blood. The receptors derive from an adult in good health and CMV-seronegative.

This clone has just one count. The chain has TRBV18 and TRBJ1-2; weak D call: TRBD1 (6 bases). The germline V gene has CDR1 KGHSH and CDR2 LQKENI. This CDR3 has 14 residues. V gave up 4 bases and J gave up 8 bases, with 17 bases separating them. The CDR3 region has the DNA TGTGCCAGCTCACTATCCAGGGGAGGCGAAGGCTACACCTTC. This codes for CASSLSRGGEGYTF. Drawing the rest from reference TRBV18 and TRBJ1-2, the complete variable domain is NAGVMQNPRHLVRRRGQEARLRCSPMKGHSHVYWYRQLPEEGLKFMVYLQKENIIDESGMPKERFSAEFPKEGPSILRIQQVVRGDSAAYFCASSLSRGGEGYTFGSGTRLTVV.

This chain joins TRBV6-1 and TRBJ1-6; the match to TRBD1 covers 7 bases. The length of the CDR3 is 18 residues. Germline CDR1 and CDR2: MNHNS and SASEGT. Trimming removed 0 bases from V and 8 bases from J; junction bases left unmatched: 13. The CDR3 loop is CASSEALRNRDRYSPLHF. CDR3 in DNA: TGTGCCAGCAGTGAAGCGCTGCGTAATCGGGACAGATATTCACCCCTCCACTTT.

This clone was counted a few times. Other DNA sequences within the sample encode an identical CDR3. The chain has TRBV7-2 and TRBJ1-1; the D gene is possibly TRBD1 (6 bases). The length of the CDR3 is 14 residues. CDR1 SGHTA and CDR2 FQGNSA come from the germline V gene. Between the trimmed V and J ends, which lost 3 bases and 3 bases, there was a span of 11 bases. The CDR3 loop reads CASSLQGGDTEAFF. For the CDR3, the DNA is TGTGCCAGCAGCTTGCAAGGGGGGGACACTGAAGCTTTCTTT. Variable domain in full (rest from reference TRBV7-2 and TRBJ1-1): GAGVSQSPSNKVTEKGKDVELRCDPISGHTALYWYRQSLGQGLEFLIYFQGNSAPDKSGLPSDRFSAERTGGSVSTLTIQRTQQEDSAVYLCASSLQGGDTEAFFGQGTRLTVV.

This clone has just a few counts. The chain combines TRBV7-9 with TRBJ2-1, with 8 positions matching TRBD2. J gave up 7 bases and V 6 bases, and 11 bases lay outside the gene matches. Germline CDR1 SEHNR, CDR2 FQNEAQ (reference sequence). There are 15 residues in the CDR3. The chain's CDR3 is CASRRAGEGFNEQFF. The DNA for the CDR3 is TGTGCCAGCAGGAGAGCGGGGGAGGGGTTTAATGAGCAGTTCTTC.

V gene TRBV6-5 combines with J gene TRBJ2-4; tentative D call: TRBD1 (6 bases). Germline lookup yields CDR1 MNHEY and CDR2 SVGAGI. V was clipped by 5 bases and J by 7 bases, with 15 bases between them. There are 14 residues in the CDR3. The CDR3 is CASSPRGHGNIQYF. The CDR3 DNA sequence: TGTGCCAGCAGTCCTAGGGGACATGGTAACATTCAGTACTTC.

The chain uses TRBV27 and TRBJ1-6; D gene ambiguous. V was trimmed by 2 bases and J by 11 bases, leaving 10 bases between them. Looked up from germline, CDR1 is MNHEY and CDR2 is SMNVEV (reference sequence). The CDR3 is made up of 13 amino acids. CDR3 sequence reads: CASSLVGSAPLHF. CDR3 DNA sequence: TGTGCCAGCAGTTTAGTTGGGAGTGCACCCCTCCACTTT.

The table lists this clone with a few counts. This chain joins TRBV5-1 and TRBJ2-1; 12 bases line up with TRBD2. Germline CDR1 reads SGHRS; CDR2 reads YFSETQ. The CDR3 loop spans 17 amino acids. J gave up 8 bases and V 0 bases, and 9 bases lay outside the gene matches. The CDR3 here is CASSLGLAGGPGDEQFF. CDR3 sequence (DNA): TGCGCCAGCAGCTTGGGCCTAGCGGGAGGGCCGGGGGATGAGCAGTTCTTC.

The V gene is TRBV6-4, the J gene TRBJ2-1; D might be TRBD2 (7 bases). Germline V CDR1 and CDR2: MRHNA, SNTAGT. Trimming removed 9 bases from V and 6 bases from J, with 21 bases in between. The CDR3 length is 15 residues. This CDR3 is CASPIDAGGRNEQFF. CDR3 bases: TGTGCCAGTCCAATTGACGCCGGGGGGCGCAATGAGCAGTTCTTC.

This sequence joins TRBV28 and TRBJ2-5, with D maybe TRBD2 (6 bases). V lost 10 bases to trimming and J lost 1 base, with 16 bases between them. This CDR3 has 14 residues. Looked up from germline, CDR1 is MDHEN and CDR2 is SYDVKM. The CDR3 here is CATRPGGTQETQYF. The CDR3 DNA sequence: TGTGCCACCAGACCCGGGGGAACCCAAGAGACCCAGTACTTC.